Listed below are T cell receptor beta chains from one sample, sequenced in a study of T-cell memory formation after mild COVID-19. One entry per CDR3 protein results from TCRdb running MiXCR on the 5' RACE reads. The table includes about 110,000 distinct CDR3 sequences, over 15% detected once. The sequencing input was PBMCs or a T cell subset sorted from them (not recorded which). The receptors come from an adult woman who had mild COVID-19 (a few samples of this study predate the infection). Cell type and time point are not known. CDR3s include the opening cysteine and the closing phenylalanine or tryptophan. A D gene is named only where the DNA matches it firmly. The size field is filled for only some rows; it gives once, few, many or a size class.

d_call,v_call,clone_size,j_call,cdr3_aa,cdr3_nt
TRBD2,TRBV7-9,few,TRBJ2-2,CASSYGLAGLTGELFF,TGTGCCAGCAGCTATGGACTAGCGGGATTAACCGGGGAGCTGTTTTTT
NA,TRBV9,NA,TRBJ2-7,CASSVGDAPYEQYF,TGTGCCAGCAGCGTAGGTGACGCCCCCTACGAGCAGTACTTC
NA,TRBV7-9,NA,TRBJ2-1,CASSLQGANNEQFF,TGTGCCAGCAGCTTACAGGGCGCAAACAATGAGCAGTTCTTC
TRBD1,TRBV29-1,NA,TRBJ2-7,CSVDSQGAGEQYF,TGCAGCGTTGATTCGCAGGGGGCTGGCGAGCAGTACTTC
NA,TRBV4-2,NA,TRBJ2-7,CASSQEVAGRREQYF,TGTGCCAGCAGCCAAGAGGTAGCAGGGAGAAGAGAGCAGTACTTC
NA,TRBV4-1,NA,TRBJ1-2,CASSQDGSPGYGYTF,TGCGCCAGCAGCCAAGATGGGTCCCCCGGCTATGGCTACACCTTC
NA,TRBV12-3/TRBV12-4,few,TRBJ1-1,CASRPGPNTEAFF,TGTGCCAGCAGACCGGGGCCAAACACTGAAGCTTTCTTT
TRBD2,TRBV9,NA,TRBJ2-1,CASSVAGTSHNEQFF,TGTGCCAGCAGCGTCGCCGGGACTAGCCACAATGAGCAGTTCTTC
NA,TRBV10-3,NA,TRBJ2-3,CAIRRDPDGAATDTQYF,TGTGCCATCAGGAGGGACCCTGACGGGGCAGCCACAGATACGCAGTATTTT
NA,TRBV9,NA,TRBJ2-1,CASSVAGAYNEQFF,TGTGCCAGCAGCGTAGCGGGGGCATACAATGAGCAGTTCTTC
TRBD1,TRBV7-9,many,TRBJ2-7,CASNRDRAHEQYF,TGTGCCAGCAACAGGGACAGAGCCCACGAGCAGTACTTC
TRBD2,TRBV20-1,few,TRBJ2-3,CSAREVTTSGGWDTQYF,TGCAGTGCTAGAGAGGTCACTACTAGCGGGGGATGGGATACGCAGTATTTT
NA,TRBV7-9,few,TRBJ2-5,CASSSPTGPQETQYF,TGTGCCAGCAGCTCGCCGACAGGTCCTCAAGAGACCCAGTACTTC
NA,TRBV7-9,NA,TRBJ2-2,CASSSSRAWELFF,TGTGCCAGCAGCTCCAGTAGGGCTTGGGAGCTGTTTTTT
TRBD2,TRBV27,NA,TRBJ2-7,CASSFGLADSYEQYF,TGTGCCAGCAGTTTCGGACTAGCGGACTCCTACGAGCAGTACTTC
NA,TRBV9,NA,TRBJ1-1,CASSVGSSPGTEAFF,TGTGCCAGCAGCGTAGGGTCGTCCCCAGGGACTGAAGCTTTCTTT
TRBD1,TRBV10-3,NA,TRBJ1-5,CAINVTGESNQPQHF,TGTGCCATCAACGTGACAGGGGAGAGCAATCAGCCCCAGCATTTT
NA,TRBV18,NA,TRBJ1-1,CASSPGMNTEAFF,TGTGCCAGCTCACCAGGGATGAACACTGAAGCTTTCTTT
NA,TRBV27,NA,TRBJ1-2,CASSLKENYGYTF,TGTGCCAGCAGTTTGAAAGAGAACTATGGCTACACCTTC
TRBD1,TRBV5-5,NA,TRBJ1-1,CASESDTGDPEAFF,TGTGCCAGCGAGTCTGACACAGGGGACCCTGAAGCTTTCTTT
TRBD2,TRBV4-2,few,TRBJ2-3,CASSQAGGAADTQYF,TGTGCCAGCAGCCAAGCGGGGGGGGCGGCAGATACGCAGTATTTT
NA,TRBV7-6,NA,TRBJ1-1,CASSLGKGYTEAFF,TGTGCCAGCAGCTTAGGCAAGGGCTACACTGAAGCTTTCTTT
NA,TRBV9,few,TRBJ2-1,CASSVSGLLGYNEQFF,TGTGCCAGCAGCGTGTCGGGACTCCTAGGGTACAATGAGCAGTTCTTC
NA,TRBV4-3,NA,TRBJ1-2,CASSHLARDVPLNYGYTF,TGCGCCAGCAGCCATCTCGCCCGGGACGTACCTCTGAACTATGGCTACACCTTC
TRBD1,TRBV24-1,NA,TRBJ2-1,CATSDFRTGDEQFF,TGTGCCACCAGTGACTTTCGAACAGGGGATGAGCAGTTCTTC
TRBD1,TRBV5-1,NA,TRBJ1-2,CASSLGTGFLIGSYTF,TGCGCCAGCAGCTTGGGGACAGGGTTCTTAATTGGGAGCTACACCTTC
NA,TRBV4-2,NA,TRBJ2-2,CASSPVGVAENTGELFF,TGTGCCAGCAGCCCCGTAGGAGTAGCGGAAAACACCGGGGAGCTGTTTTTT
TRBD1,TRBV20-1,NA,TRBJ1-1,CSALLRTGLNTEAFF,TGCAGTGCCCTATTACGGACAGGTCTGAACACTGAAGCTTTCTTT
NA,TRBV7-7,few,TRBJ1-2,CASRSPGTVYGYTF,TGTGCCAGCCGATCCCCCGGGACGGTCTATGGCTACACCTTC
TRBD2,TRBV11-2,NA,TRBJ2-5,CASSLGPGGETQYF,TGTGCCAGCAGCTTAGGTCCGGGAGGGGAGACCCAGTACTTC
NA,TRBV12-3/TRBV12-4,NA,TRBJ2-7,CASSFGRVYYEQYF,TGTGCCAGCAGTTTCGGCAGAGTCTACTACGAGCAGTACTTC
TRBD1,TRBV19,few,TRBJ1-1,CASTLPRTGGTFEAFF,TGTGCCAGTACCCTGCCCCGGACAGGGGGCACCTTTGAAGCTTTCTTT
NA,TRBV7-9,NA,TRBJ2-5,CASSPPPGTEETQYF,TGTGCCAGCAGCCCCCCGCCTGGAACAGAGGAGACCCAGTACTTC
NA,TRBV10-3,few,TRBJ2-7,CAIREGISYEQYF,TGTGCCATCAGGGAGGGGATCTCCTACGAGCAGTACTTC
TRBD1,TRBV5-1,NA,TRBJ1-1,CASSLKQGVRTEAFF,TGCGCCAGCAGCTTGAAACAGGGGGTCCGAACTGAAGCTTTCTTT
NA,TRBV29-1,many,TRBJ2-1,CSVPQGGEQFF,TGCAGCGTGCCTCAAGGGGGTGAGCAGTTCTTC
TRBD2,TRBV7-9,NA,TRBJ2-7,CASSTGTSVYEQYF,TGTGCCAGCAGCACCGGGACTAGCGTTTACGAGCAGTACTTC
TRBD2,TRBV19,few,TRBJ2-3,CASSTILAGGDTQYF,TGTGCCAGTAGTACCATACTAGCGGGAGGAGATACGCAGTATTTT
TRBD2,TRBV6-6,NA,TRBJ2-7,CASSSEQGLAGGYEQYF,TGTGCCAGCAGTTCGGAGCAGGGACTAGCGGGGGGCTACGAGCAGTACTTC
NA,TRBV15,NA,TRBJ2-1,CATSRPQGAYNEQFF,TGTGCCACCAGCAGACCTCAGGGAGCCTACAATGAGCAGTTCTTC
TRBD1,TRBV15,NA,TRBJ1-5,CATSRDKIRGLSQPQHF,TGTGCCACCAGCAGAGATAAAATCAGGGGGCTGAGTCAGCCCCAGCATTTT
TRBD1,TRBV12-3/TRBV12-4,few,TRBJ2-7,CASSLEPGTGDYEQYF,TGTGCCAGCAGTTTAGAACCCGGGACAGGGGACTACGAGCAGTACTTC
NA,TRBV4-1,few,TRBJ2-7,CASSPEDGAEQYF,TGCGCCAGCAGCCCTGAGGACGGAGCCGAGCAGTACTTC
NA,TRBV27,few,TRBJ2-1,CASSRLGGSYNEQFF,TGTGCCAGCAGCCGCCTTGGGGGCTCCTACAATGAGCAGTTCTTC
NA,TRBV20-1,few,TRBJ2-6,CSASGDSGANVLTF,TGCAGTGCTTCGGGGGACTCTGGGGCCAACGTCCTGACTTTC
TRBD2,TRBV2,few,TRBJ2-1,CASDLAGEVDEQFF,TGTGCCAGCGACTTAGCGGGGGAGGTCGATGAGCAGTTCTTC
NA,TRBV4-3,few,TRBJ1-1,CASSQGGGSNTEAFF,TGCGCCAGCAGCCAAGGCGGCGGATCGAACACTGAAGCTTTCTTT